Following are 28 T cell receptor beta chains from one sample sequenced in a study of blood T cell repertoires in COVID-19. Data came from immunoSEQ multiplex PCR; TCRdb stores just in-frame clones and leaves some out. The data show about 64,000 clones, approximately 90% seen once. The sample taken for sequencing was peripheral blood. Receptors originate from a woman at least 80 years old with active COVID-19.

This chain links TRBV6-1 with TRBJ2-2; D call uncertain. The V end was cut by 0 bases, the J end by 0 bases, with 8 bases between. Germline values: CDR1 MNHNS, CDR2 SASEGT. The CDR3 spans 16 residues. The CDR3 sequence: CASSEAPRPNTGELFF. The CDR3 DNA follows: TGTGCCAGCAGTGAAGCGCCCAGGCCGAACACCGGGGAGCTGTTTTTT.

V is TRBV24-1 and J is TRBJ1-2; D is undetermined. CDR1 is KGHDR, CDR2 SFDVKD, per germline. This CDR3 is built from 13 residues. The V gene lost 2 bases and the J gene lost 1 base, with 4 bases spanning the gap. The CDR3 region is CATSDSLNYGYTF. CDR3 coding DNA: TGTGCCACCAGTGATTCCCTTAACTATGGCTACACCTTC.

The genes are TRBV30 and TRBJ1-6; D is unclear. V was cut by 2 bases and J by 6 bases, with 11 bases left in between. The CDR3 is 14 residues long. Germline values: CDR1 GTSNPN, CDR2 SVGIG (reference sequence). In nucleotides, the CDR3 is TGTGCCTGGAGTAAATCGATCGGTAATTCACCCCTCCACTTT. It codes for CAWSKSIGNSPLHF.

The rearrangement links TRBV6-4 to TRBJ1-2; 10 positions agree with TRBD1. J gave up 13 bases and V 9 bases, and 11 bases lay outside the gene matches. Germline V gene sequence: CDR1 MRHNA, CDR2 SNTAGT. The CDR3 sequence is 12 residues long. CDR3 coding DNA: TGTGCCAGAGCCGGGACAGGGGCCCTCAGCACCTTC. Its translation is CARAGTGALSTF.

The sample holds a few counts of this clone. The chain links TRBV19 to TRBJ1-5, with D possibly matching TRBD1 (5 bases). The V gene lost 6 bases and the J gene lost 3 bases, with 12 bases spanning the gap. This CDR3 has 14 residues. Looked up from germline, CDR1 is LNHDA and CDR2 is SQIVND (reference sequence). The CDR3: CASSGGDYNQPQHF. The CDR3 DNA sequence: TGTGCCAGTAGCGGTGGGGACTACAATCAGCCCCAGCATTTT.

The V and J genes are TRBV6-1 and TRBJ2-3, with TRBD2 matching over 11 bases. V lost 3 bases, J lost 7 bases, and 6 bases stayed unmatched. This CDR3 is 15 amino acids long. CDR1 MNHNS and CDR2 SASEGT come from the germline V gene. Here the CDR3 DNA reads TGTGCCAGCAGTGAGCTAGCGGGGGGAATTAATACGCAGTATTTT. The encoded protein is CASSELAGGINTQYF.

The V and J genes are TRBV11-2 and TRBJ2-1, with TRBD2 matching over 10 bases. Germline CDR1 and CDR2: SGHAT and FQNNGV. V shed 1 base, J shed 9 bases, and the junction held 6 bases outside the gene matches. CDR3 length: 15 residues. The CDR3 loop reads CASSLGSGGLSEQFF. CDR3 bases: TGTGCCAGCAGCTTAGGTAGCGGGGGGTTAAGTGAGCAGTTCTTC.

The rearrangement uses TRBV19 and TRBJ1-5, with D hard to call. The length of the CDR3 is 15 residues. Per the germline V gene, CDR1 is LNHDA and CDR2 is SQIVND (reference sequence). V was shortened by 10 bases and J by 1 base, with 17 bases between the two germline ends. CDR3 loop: CATGTVRASNQPQHF. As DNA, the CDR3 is TGTGCCACCGGCACAGTGAGGGCGAGCAATCAGCCCCAGCATTTT. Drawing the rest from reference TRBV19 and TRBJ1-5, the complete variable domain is DGGITQSPKYLFRKEGQNVTLSCEQNLNHDAMYWYRQDPGQGLRLIYYSQIVNDFQKGDIAEGYSVSREKKESFPLTVTSAQKNPTAFYLCATGTVRASNQPQHFGDGTRLSIL.

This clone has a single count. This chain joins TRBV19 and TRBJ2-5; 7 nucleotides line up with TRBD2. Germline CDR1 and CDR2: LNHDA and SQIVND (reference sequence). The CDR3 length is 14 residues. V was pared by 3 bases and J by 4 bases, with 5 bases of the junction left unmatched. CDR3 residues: CASSIKTSIETQYF. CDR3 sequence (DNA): TGTGCCAGTAGTATTAAGACTAGCATAGAGACCCAGTACTTC.

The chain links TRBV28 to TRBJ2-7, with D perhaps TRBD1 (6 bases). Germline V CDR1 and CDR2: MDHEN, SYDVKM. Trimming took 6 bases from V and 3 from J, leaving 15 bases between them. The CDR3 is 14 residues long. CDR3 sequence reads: CASSTDRIYYEQYF. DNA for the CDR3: TGTGCCAGCAGCACAGACAGGATTTACTACGAGCAGTACTTC.

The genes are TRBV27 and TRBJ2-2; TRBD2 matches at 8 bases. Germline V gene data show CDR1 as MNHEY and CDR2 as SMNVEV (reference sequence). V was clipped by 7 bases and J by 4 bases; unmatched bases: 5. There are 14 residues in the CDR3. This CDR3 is CASTLAGRTGELFF. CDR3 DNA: TGTGCCAGCACCTTAGCGGGGCGCACCGGGGAGCTGTTTTTT.

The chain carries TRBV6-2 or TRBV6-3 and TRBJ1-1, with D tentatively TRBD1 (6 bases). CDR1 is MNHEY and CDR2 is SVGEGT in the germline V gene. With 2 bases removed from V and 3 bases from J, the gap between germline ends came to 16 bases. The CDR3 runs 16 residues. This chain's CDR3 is CASSYNQGSLDTEAFF. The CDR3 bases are TGTGCCAGCAGTTACAACCAGGGGTCATTGGACACTGAAGCTTTCTTT.

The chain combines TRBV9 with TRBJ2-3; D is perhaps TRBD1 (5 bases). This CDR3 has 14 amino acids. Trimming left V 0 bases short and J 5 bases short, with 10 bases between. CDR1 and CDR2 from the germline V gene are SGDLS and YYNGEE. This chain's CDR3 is CASSVGQGGDTQYF. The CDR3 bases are TGTGCCAGCAGCGTAGGGCAGGGCGGAGATACGCAGTATTTT.

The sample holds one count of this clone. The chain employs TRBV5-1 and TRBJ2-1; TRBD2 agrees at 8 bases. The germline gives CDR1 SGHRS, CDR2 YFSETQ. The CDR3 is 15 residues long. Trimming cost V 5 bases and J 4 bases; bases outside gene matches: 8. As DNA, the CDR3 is TGCGCCAGCAGTTCGGCGGGGGGCGAGTACAATGAGCAGTTCTTC. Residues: CASSSAGGEYNEQFF.

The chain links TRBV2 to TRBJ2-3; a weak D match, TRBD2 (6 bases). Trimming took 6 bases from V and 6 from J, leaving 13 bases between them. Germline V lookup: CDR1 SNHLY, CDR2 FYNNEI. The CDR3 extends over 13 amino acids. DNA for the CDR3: TGTGCCAGCAGAACCCCGGAGGGGGATACGCAGTATTTT. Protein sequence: CASRTPEGDTQYF.

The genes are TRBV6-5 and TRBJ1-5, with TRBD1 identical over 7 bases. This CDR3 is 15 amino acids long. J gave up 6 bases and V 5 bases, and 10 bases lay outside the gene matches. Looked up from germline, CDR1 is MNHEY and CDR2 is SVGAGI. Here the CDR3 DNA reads TGTGCCAGCAGTAATGACAGGGAAATTAGTCAGCCCCAGCATTTT. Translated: CASSNDREISQPQHF.

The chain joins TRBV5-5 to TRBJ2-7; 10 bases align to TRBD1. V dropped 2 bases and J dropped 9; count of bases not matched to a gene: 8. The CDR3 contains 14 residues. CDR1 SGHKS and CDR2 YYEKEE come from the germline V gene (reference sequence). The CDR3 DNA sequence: TGTGCCAGCAGCTTCCTGGACAGGGGGAACCCGCAGTACGTC. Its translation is CASSFLDRGNPQYV.

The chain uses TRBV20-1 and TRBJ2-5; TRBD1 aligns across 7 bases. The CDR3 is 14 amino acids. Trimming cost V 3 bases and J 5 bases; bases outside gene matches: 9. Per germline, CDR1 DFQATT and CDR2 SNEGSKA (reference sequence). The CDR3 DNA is TGCAGTGCTAGTCGGCAGGGGGTTGTGGAGACCCAGTACTTC. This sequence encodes CSASRQGVVETQYF.

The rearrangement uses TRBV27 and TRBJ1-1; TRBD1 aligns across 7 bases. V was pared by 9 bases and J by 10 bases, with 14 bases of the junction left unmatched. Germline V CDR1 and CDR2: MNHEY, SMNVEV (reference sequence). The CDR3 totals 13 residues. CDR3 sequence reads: CASRARGGGGAFF. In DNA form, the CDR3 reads TGTGCCAGTCGCGCCCGAGGGGGCGGCGGAGCTTTCTTT.

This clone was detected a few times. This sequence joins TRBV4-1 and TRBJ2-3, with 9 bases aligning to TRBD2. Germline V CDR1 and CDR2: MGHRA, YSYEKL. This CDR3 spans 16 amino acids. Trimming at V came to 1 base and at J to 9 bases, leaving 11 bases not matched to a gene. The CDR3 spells CASSQGRRGGFGTQYF. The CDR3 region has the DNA TGCGCCAGCAGCCAAGGTCGGCGGGGGGGTTTTGGGACGCAGTATTTT.

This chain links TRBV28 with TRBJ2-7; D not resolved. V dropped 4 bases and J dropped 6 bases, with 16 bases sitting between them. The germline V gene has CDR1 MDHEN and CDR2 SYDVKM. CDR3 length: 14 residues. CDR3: CASSSRDRTGEQYV. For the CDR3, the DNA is TGTGCCAGCAGTTCGCGAGACCGTACGGGCGAGCAGTACGTC.

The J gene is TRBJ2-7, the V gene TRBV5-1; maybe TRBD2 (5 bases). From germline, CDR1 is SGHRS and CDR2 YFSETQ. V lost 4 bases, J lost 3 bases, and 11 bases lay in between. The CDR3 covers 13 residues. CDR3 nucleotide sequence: TGCGCCAGCAGCCGTGGACGGGGCTACGAGCAGTACTTC. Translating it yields CASSRGRGYEQYF.

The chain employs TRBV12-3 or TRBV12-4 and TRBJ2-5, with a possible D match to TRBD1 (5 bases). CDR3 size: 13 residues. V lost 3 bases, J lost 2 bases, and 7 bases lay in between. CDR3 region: CASSFQGQETQYF. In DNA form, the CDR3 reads TGTGCCAGCAGTTTTCAGGGTCAAGAGACCCAGTACTTC.

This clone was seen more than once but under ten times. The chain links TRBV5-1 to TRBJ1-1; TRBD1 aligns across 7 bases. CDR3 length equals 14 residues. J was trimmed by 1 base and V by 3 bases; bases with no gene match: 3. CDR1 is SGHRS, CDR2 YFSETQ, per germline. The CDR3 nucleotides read TGCGCCAGCAGCTCGGACAGGACGAACACTGAAGCTTTCTTT. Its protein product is CASSSDRTNTEAFF.

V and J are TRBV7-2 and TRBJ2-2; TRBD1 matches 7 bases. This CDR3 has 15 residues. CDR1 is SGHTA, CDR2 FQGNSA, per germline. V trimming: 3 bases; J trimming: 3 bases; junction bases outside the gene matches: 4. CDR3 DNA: TGTGCCAGCAGCTTCCTGACAGGGTACACCGGGGAGCTGTTTTTT. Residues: CASSFLTGYTGELFF.

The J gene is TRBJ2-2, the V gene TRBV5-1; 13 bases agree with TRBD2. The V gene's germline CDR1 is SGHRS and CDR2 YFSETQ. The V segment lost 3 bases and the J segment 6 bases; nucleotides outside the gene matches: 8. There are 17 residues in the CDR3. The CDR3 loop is CASSSATSGGAPGELFF. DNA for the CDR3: TGCGCCAGCAGCTCGGCCACTAGCGGGGGGGCCCCCGGGGAGCTGTTTTTT.

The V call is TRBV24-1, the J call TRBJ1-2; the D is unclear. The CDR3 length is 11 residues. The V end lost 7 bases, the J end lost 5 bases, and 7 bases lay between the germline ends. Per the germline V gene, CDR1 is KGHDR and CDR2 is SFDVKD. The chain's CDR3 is CATSHTYGYTF. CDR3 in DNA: TGTGCCACCAGCCATACTTATGGCTACACCTTC.

The CDR3 loop reads CASSQGMGLETGELFF. For the CDR3, the DNA is TGTGCCAGCAGCCAAGGGATGGGGCTGGAGACCGGGGAGCTGTTTTTT. The chain recombines TRBV4-2 with TRBJ2-2, with D perhaps matching TRBD1 (5 bases). V was clipped by 1 base and J by 5 bases, with 14 bases between them. The CDR3 has 16 amino acids. Germline CDR1 and CDR2: LGHNA and YNFKEQ.